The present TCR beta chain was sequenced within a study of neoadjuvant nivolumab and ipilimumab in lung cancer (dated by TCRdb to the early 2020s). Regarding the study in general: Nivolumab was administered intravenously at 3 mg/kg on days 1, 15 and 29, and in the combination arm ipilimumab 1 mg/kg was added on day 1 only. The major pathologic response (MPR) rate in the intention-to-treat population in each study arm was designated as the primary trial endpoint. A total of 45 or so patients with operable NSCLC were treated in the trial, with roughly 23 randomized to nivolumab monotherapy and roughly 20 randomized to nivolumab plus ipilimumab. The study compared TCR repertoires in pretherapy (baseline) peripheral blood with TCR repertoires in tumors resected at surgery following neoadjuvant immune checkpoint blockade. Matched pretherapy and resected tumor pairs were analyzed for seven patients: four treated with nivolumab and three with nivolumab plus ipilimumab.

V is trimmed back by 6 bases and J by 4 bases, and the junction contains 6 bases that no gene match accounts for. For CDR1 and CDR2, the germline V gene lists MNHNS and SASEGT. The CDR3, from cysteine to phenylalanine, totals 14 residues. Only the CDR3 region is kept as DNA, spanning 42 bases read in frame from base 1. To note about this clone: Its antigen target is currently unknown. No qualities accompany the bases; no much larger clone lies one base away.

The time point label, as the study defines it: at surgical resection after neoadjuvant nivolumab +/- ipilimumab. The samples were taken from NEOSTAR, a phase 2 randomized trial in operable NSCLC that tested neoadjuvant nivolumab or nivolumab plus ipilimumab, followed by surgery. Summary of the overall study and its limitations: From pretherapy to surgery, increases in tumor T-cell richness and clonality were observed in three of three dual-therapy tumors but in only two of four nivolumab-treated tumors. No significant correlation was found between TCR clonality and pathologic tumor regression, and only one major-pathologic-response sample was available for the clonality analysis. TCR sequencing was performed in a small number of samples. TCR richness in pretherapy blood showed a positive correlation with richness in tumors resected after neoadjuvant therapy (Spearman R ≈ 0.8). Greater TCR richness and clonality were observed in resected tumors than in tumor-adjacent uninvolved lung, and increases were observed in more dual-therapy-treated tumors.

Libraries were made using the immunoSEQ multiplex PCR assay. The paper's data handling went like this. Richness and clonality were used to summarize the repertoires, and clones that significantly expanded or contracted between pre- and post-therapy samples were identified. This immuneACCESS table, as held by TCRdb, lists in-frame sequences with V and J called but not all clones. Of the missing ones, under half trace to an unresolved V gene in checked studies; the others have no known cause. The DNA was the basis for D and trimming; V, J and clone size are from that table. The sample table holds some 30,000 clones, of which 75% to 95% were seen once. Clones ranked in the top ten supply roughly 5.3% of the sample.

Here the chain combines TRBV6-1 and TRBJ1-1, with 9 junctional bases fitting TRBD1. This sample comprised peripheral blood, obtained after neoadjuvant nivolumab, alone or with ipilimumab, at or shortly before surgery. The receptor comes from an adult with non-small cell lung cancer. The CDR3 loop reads CASRRDRESTEAFF. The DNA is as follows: TGTGCCAGCAGGCGGGACAGGGAGAGCACTGAAGCTTTCTTT.